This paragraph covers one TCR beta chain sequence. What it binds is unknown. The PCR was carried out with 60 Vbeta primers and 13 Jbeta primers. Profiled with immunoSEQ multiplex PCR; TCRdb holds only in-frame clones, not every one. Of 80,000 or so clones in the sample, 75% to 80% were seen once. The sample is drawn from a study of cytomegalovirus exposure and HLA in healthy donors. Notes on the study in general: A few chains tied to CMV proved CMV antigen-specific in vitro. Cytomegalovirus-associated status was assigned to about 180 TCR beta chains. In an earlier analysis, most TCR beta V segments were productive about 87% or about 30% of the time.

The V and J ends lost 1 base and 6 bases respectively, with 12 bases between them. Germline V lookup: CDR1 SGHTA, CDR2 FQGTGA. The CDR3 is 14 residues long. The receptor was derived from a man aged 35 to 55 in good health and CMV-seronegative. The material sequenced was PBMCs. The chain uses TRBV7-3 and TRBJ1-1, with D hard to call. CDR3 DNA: TGTGCCAGCAGCTTAAACTTCCGGGGATCTGAAGCTTTCTTT. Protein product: CASSLNFRGSEAFF. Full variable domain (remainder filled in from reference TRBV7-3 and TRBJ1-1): GAGVSQTPSNKVTEKGKYVELRCDPISGHTALYWYRQSLGQGPEFLIYFQGTGAADDSGLPNDRFFAVRPEGSVSTLKIQRTERGDSAVYLCASSLNFRGSEAFFGQGTRLTVV.